This TCR beta chain appears in the sequencing data of a study of T-cell memory formation after mild COVID-19. Study-wide results and limits: Memory sampled before infection contained some responding clones, suggesting cross-reactive memory joined.

TCRdb ran MiXCR on the 5' RACE reads and lists one entry per CDR3 protein. This table has roughly 560,000 distinct CDR3 sequences, around 20% appearing once. In regard to this clonotype: Its target is not known.

Germline CDR1 is DFQATT and CDR2 is SNEGSKA (reference sequence). There are 14 residues in the CDR3. The V and J ends lost 6 bases and 4 bases, in that order; junction bases with no gene match: 10. The gene calls are TRBV20-1 and TRBJ1-2, with 8 bases lining up with TRBD1. The material sequenced was PBMCs or a T cell subset sorted from them (not recorded which). The receptor comes from an adult woman who had mild COVID-19 (a few samples of this study predate the infection). Cell type and time point are not known. The CDR3 region has the DNA TGCAGTGCAAAGGACAGGGTTTGGCCCTATGGCTACACCTTC. Translating gives CSAKDRVWPYGYTF.